What follows are 3 T cell receptor beta chains derived from one specimen sequenced in a study of T cell responses to AZD1222 COVID-19 vaccine. The method was immunoSEQ multiplex PCR; TCRdb's version includes in-frame clones alone and lacks a portion of them. This sample has tens of thousands of clones; 88% occur once, and the top ten carry 10%. The sequencing used peripheral blood, collected on day 0 of MenACWY control vaccination. The receptors were sampled from an adult in good health.

V is TRBV29-1 and J is TRBJ2-1; weak D call: TRBD2 (5 bases). Trimming took off 1 base at V and 1 base at J, with 11 bases between the two ends. Germline CDR1 and CDR2: SQVTM and ANQGSEA. This CDR3 is 15 amino acids long. In nucleotides, the CDR3 is TGCAGCGTTGAAGGAGCGGTGGCATCCTACAATGAGCAGTTCTTC. Translated: CSVEGAVASYNEQFF.

The chain combines TRBV7-8 with TRBJ1-2; the match to TRBD1 covers 8 bases. Germline V CDR1 and CDR2: SGHVS, FQNEAQ. This CDR3 has 13 residues. V was clipped by 6 bases and J by 1 base; unmatched bases: 1. In nucleotides, the CDR3 is TGTGCCAGCAGGACAGGGGATAACTATGGCTACACCTTC. This sequence encodes CASRTGDNYGYTF.

The count of this clone is one. This rearrangement joins TRBV28 to TRBJ1-2; 8 nucleotides agree with TRBD1. The CDR3 loop spans 16 amino acids. V lost 4 bases, J lost 8 bases, and 15 bases stayed unmatched. CDR1 MDHEN and CDR2 SYDVKM come from the germline V gene. The CDR3 sequence is CASSSRDRTQYAGYTF. The CDR3 DNA reads as TGTGCCAGCAGTTCCCGGGACAGGACCCAATATGCGGGCTACACCTTC.